The source of this T cell receptor (beta chain) is a study of blood T cells in healthy people across ages. Study-wide background: About one barcoded beta molecule per two T cells was the capture yield of template switching.

Alongside a J-beta primer mix, a sample-barcoded 5' primer served in a second PCR lasting about 7 to 11 cycles. One entry per CDR3 protein results from TCRdb running MiXCR on the 5' RACE reads. In the table there are approximately 730,000 distinct CDR3 sequences, roughly 43% of which are singletons. The sequencing sample was made of blood. The sequence was collected from a woman in her sixties in good health.

CDR3 residues: CASSQSLGPYNEQFF. The DNA of the CDR3 is TGTGCCAGCAGCCAATCCCTTGGACCCTACAATGAGCAGTTCTTC. The chain is built from TRBV3-1 and TRBJ2-1; D is undetermined. Between the trimmed V and J ends, which lost 2 bases and 2 bases, there was a span of 10 bases. Per germline, CDR1 LGHDT and CDR2 YNNKEL (reference sequence). The CDR3 spans 15 residues.